Following are 20 T cell receptor beta chains from one sample sequenced in a study of CD8+CD57+ T cells in acquired aplastic anemia. Template material for TCR beta VDJ and CDR3 profiling consisted of genomic DNA. TCRdb passed the reads through MiXCR, listing each CDR3 protein once. The sample contains roughly 150,000 distinct CDR3 sequences, roughly 47% of which appear only once. The sequencing sample was made of sorted CD4+, CD8+, or CD8+CD57+ T cells (not recorded which) from PBMCs. The origin of the receptors is a human donor in good health.

Points on this clonotype: Sequence at one end of the junction differs from germline and may be a read error. The V gene is TRBV5-5, the J gene TRBJ1-1; D is uncertain. The CDR3 runs to 16 residues. CDR1 and CDR2 (germline): SGHKS, YYEKEE (reference sequence). CDR3 amino acids: CASSSGFFFGNIEAFF. The CDR3 DNA follows: TGTGCCAGCAGCTCCGGTTTCTTTTTTGGCAACATTGAAGCTTTCTTT.

This chain connects TRBV25-1 to TRBJ1-5; D is unclear. CDR3 length: 15 residues. V shed 2 bases and J shed 5 bases, with 13 bases lying between them. From germline, CDR1 is MGHDK and CDR2 SYGVNS. The CDR3 spells CASSEVGQIYQPQHF. CDR3 coding DNA: TGTGCCAGCAGTGAAGTCGGCCAGATTTATCAGCCCCAGCATTTT.

The gene calls are TRBV24-1 and TRBJ2-3, with D uncertain. Germline CDR1 and CDR2: KGHDR and SFDVKD. Trimming shortened V by 2 bases and J by 4 bases, and 9 bases separated the two germline ends. The CDR3 has 14 residues. CDR3 in amino acids: CATSDSIVADTQYF. The CDR3 DNA reads TGTGCCACCAGTGATTCCATAGTGGCAGATACGCAGTATTTT.

In this sample, this clonotype turned up a few times. The J gene is TRBJ2-3, the V gene TRBV6-4; D possibly corresponds to TRBD2 (7 bases). This CDR3 is built from 15 residues. V was shortened by 0 bases and J by 2 bases, with 9 bases between the two germline ends. The germline V gene encodes CDR1 MRHNA and CDR2 SNTAGT. The CDR3 nucleotides read TGTGCCAGCAGTGACTCGGGGGGGGCCACAGATACGCAGTATTTT. The encoded protein is CASSDSGGATDTQYF.

This clonotype was picked up many times. V is TRBV11-2 and J is TRBJ2-3; tentative D call: TRBD2 (5 bases). V was shortened by 5 bases and J by 14 bases, with 14 bases between the two germline ends. The CDR3 is made up of 11 amino acids. Germline loops: CDR1 SGHAT, CDR2 FQNNGV. CDR3 DNA sequence: TGTGCCAGCAGCCTCGAGCCGGGGTTGTATTTT. The encoded protein is CASSLEPGLYF.

Many counts were recorded for this clonotype. The chain employs TRBV5-1 and TRBJ2-5; TRBD2 matches 8 bases. The ends lost 2 bases at V and 1 base at J; junction bases unmatched: 1. The CDR3 has 14 amino acids. The germline CDR1 and CDR2 sequences are SGHRS and YFSETQ. In DNA form, the CDR3 reads TGCGCCAGCAGCTTCACTAGCGGCCAAGAGACCCAGTACTTC. Translated: CASSFTSGQETQYF.

This sequence joins TRBV29-1 and TRBJ2-1; D unresolved. Germline V gene lookup returns CDR1 SQVTM and CDR2 ANQGSEA. The V gene lost 4 bases and the J gene lost 3 bases, with 4 bases spanning the gap. The CDR3 contains 11 residues. The CDR3 DNA follows: TGCAGCGTTGCCGTCTACAATGAGCAGTTCTTC. Amino acids: CSVAVYNEQFF.

Of note for this clonotype: A junction end diverges from the germline sequence, so it may reflect a read error. The gene calls are TRBV11-1 and TRBJ2-7, with D perhaps TRBD1 (5 bases). Germline CDR1 reads SGHAT; CDR2 reads FQDESV (reference sequence). The CDR3 is 17 residues long. CDR3: CASSLGIDSLLSYDQYF. In DNA form, the CDR3 reads TGTGCCAGCAGCTTGGGGATCGACAGCCTTCTCTCCTACGATCAGTACTTC.

The CDR3 coding sequence is TGTGCCAGTAGTATACAGGGAAGCAACACCGGGGAGCTGTTTTTT. Translation: CASSIQGSNTGELFF. The chain uses TRBV19 and TRBJ2-2, with D tentatively TRBD1 (5 bases). Per the germline V gene, CDR1 is LNHDA and CDR2 is SQIVND (reference sequence). CDR3 length equals 15 residues. V was pared by 2 bases and J by 2 bases, with 9 bases between.

V is TRBV25-1 and J is TRBJ1-2; 7 bases match TRBD1. The CDR3 loop spans 16 amino acids. CDR1 is MGHDK and CDR2 is SYGVNS in the germline V gene. After removal of 4 bases from V and 2 bases from J, the junction contained 10 bases not matched to a gene. CDR3 in amino acids: CASSVGYLGQNYGYTF. CDR3 coding DNA: TGTGCCAGCAGTGTGGGGTATTTGGGACAGAACTATGGCTACACCTTC.

This clonotype was observed a few times. V usage is TRBV2 and J usage is TRBJ2-7; 8 nucleotides agree with TRBD1. With V trimmed by 11 bases and J by 1 base, 10 bases remained unmatched. The germline V gene encodes CDR1 SNHLY and CDR2 FYNNEI. The CDR3 has 14 residues. The CDR3 is CASVEGQDSYEQYF. DNA of the CDR3: TGTGCCTCCGTTGAGGGACAGGATTCCTACGAGCAGTACTTC.

This clonotype was picked up one time. The chain employs TRBV7-9 and TRBJ1-5, with 7 nucleotides matching TRBD1. The ends lost 7 bases at V and 7 bases at J; junction bases unmatched: 13. Germline assignment: CDR1 SEHNR and CDR2 FQNEAQ (reference sequence). This CDR3 is 15 amino acids long. CDR3: CASTRNQQGRQPQHF. The CDR3 DNA sequence: TGTGCCAGCACCCGAAACCAACAGGGGAGACAGCCCCAGCATTTT.

This clonotype appeared once. The chain carries TRBV12-3 or TRBV12-4 and TRBJ2-6; D ambiguous. V shed 2 bases and J shed 3 bases, with 8 bases lying between them. The CDR3 length is 15 residues. The CDR3 spells CASSLRSLGANVLTF. In DNA, the CDR3 is TGTGCCAGCAGTTTAAGGAGTCTTGGGGCCAACGTCCTGACTTTC.

As to this clonotype: The junction departs from germline at one end; a sequencing error may be responsible. This chain connects TRBV9 to TRBJ2-3, with TRBD1 matching 7 bases. The V gene's germline CDR1 is SGDLS and CDR2 YYNGEE. The CDR3 has 15 amino acids. CDR3 DNA sequence: TGTGCCAGCAGCGCGAGACAGGGTGTCACAGATGCGCAGTACTTT. Its protein is CASSARQGVTDAQYF. The full variable domain, its missing parts supplied by reference TRBV9 and TRBJ2-3, is DSGVTQTPKHLITATGQRVTLRCSPRSGDLSVYWYQQSLDQGLQFLIQYYNGEERAKGNILERFSAQQFPDLHSELNLSSLELGDSALYFCASSARQGVTDAQYFGPGTRLTVL.

Concerning this clonotype itself: Lacking the conserved final phenylalanine or tryptophan, this CDR3 likely reflects a read error. The rearrangement links TRBV4-2 to TRBJ2-3, with a possible D match to TRBD2 (5 bases). Trimming pared 0 bases from V and 7 bases from J, leaving 14 bases between. This CDR3 spans 15 amino acids. Per germline, CDR1 LGHNA and CDR2 YNFKEQ. In nucleotides, the CDR3 is TGTGCCAGCAGCCAAGATCAAGGGTACGGGAATACGCAGTATCTT. Amino acid sequence: CASSQDQGYGNTQYL.

The chain has TRBV10-3 and TRBJ2-3, with TRBD2 matching 9 bases. The CDR3 runs 16 residues. Germline trimming cut 6 bases from V and 0 bases from J; bases unmatched to any gene: 7. Germline V gene data show CDR1 as ENHRY and CDR2 as SYGVKD. This chain's CDR3 is CAIRGLALNSTDTQYF. The CDR3 DNA is TGTGCCATCAGGGGACTAGCTCTAAATAGCACAGATACGCAGTATTTT.

The rearrangement joins TRBV7-8 to TRBJ2-5, with 7 bases identical to TRBD2. Per germline, CDR1 SGHVS and CDR2 FQNEAQ. The CDR3 is 16 amino acids. V lost 5 bases, J lost 5 bases, and 14 bases stayed unmatched. For the CDR3, the DNA is TGTGCCAGCAGCCTCACCACGGCCAGCGGGGTGGAGACCCAGTACTTC. Protein: CASSLTTASGVETQYF.

V gene TRBV15 combines with J gene TRBJ2-2; D may match TRBD1 or TRBD2 (5 bases each). The CDR3 sequence is 15 residues long. Germline V gene lookup returns CDR1 LNHNV and CDR2 YYDKDF (reference sequence). Trimming stripped 3 bases from V and 8 bases from J, with 16 bases between. The CDR3 loop reads CATSSTLVGVGELFF. CDR3 bases: TGTGCCACCAGCAGCACCTTGGTGGGGGTTGGGGAGCTGTTTTTT.

This chain links TRBV7-3 with TRBJ1-2; D is unclear. CDR3 size: 12 residues. The V end was cut by 5 bases, the J end by 6 bases, with 10 bases between. Germline loops: CDR1 SGHTA, CDR2 FQGTGA. The CDR3 DNA reads TGTGCCAGCAGCACAGACAAGGATGGCTACACCTTC. Its translation: CASSTDKDGYTF.

The chain is built from TRBV7-2 and TRBJ2-5, with unresolved D. With 2 bases removed from V and 6 bases from J, the gap between germline ends came to 7 bases. This CDR3 comprises 12 residues. Germline CDR1 reads SGHTA; CDR2 reads FQGNSA. The CDR3 sequence: CASSLRRKTQYF. For the CDR3, the DNA is TGTGCCAGCAGCTTACGCAGGAAGACCCAGTACTTC.